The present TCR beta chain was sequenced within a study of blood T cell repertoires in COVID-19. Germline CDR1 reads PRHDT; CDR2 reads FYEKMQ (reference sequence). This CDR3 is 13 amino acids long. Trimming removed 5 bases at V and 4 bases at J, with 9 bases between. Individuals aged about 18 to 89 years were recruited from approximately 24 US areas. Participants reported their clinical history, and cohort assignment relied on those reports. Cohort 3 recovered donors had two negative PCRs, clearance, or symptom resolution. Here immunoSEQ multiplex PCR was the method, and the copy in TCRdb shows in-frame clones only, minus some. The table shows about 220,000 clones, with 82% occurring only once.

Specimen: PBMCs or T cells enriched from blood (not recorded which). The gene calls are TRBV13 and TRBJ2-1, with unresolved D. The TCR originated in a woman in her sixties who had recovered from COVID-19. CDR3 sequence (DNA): TGTGCCAGCAGCCTTAGGAGTTACAATGAGCAGTTCTTC. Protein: CASSLRSYNEQFF. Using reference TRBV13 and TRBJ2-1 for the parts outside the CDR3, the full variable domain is AAGVIQSPRHLIKEKRETATLKCYPIPRHDTVYWYQQGPGQDPQFLISFYEKMQSDKGSIPDRFSAQQFSDYHSELNMSSLELGDSALYFCASSLRSYNEQFFGPGTRLTVL.